Following are 23 T cell receptor beta chains from one sample sequenced in a study of cytomegalovirus exposure and HLA in healthy donors (dated by TCRdb to about 2017). Receptor amplification or capture employed the immunoSEQ multiplex PCR assay. For the multiplex PCR, a mixture combining 60 forward primers for TCR Vbeta segments and 13 reverse primers for TCR Jbeta segments was used. The clones in this table, taken by TCRdb from immuneACCESS, are in-frame only. Not every clone is retained; where verified, under half of the shortfall comes from an unresolved V gene, and the cause of the rest is unknown. The sample table holds under 200,000 clones, of which about 76% were seen once. The ten largest clones add up to over 2% of the sample. Sequenced input: PBMCs. The receptors stem from a woman aged 40 to 50 in good health and CMV-seropositive.

V usage is TRBV27 and J usage is TRBJ2-5; 7 positions agree with TRBD1. Unmatched junction bases numbered 8, after V lost 4 bases and J lost 3 bases. The CDR3 spans 15 residues. Germline CDR1 and CDR2: MNHEY and SMNVEV (reference sequence). The CDR3 nucleotides are TGTGCCAGCAGTTCGTTGGGACAGAGAAAAGAGACCCAGTACTTC. Its translation: CASSSLGQRKETQYF.

This clone came up once. In the same sample, other DNA sequences code for this CDR3. The rearrangement links TRBV14 to TRBJ2-7, with D unclear. V lost 1 base, J lost 4 bases, and 5 bases lay in between. CDR3 length equals 12 residues. Germline values: CDR1 SGHDN, CDR2 FVKESK. CDR3 amino acids: CASSQVRYEQYF. The CDR3 bases are TGTGCCAGCAGCCAAGTCCGGTACGAGCAGTACTTC.

This sequence joins TRBV14 and TRBJ1-2; 7 bases align to TRBD1. Germline V gene data show CDR1 as SGHDN and CDR2 as FVKESK. The CDR3 has 15 residues. The trim removed 6 bases at V and 6 bases at J, leaving 13 bases unmatched. CDR3 loop: CASRRLDRVEDGYTF. The DNA for the CDR3 is TGTGCCAGCAGACGACTCGACAGGGTGGAAGATGGCTACACCTTC.

V gene TRBV2 combines with J gene TRBJ2-3; 9 bases line up with TRBD2. This CDR3 is 17 amino acids long. Germline CDR1 reads SNHLY; CDR2 reads FYNNEI. V gave up 2 bases and J gave up 2 bases; unmatched junction bases: 8. CDR3 DNA: TGTGCCAGCAGTGAAACCTGGCTAGCGGGAATCACAGATACGCAGTATTTT. Protein sequence: CASSETWLAGITDTQYF.

The rearrangement links TRBV4-3 to TRBJ2-1; 15 nucleotides match TRBD2. J was trimmed by 0 bases and V by 0 bases; bases with no gene match: 12. This CDR3 is built from 22 residues. The germline CDR1 and CDR2 sequences are LGHNA and YSLEER. CDR3 sequence reads: CASSQETTFGLAGGSSYNEQFF. DNA for the CDR3: TGCGCCAGCAGCCAAGAAACAACCTTCGGACTAGCGGGAGGGAGCTCCTACAATGAGCAGTTCTTC.

V usage is TRBV11-2 and J usage is TRBJ2-1; 7 bases agree with TRBD1. CDR3 length equals 14 residues. The V gene end was trimmed by 5 bases and the J gene end by 9 bases; junction bases not matched to a gene: 10. Germline V lookup: CDR1 SGHAT, CDR2 FQNNGV. For the CDR3, the DNA is TGTGCCAGCAGCCCCTCGACAGGGACGGGTGAGCAGTTCTTC. Its protein product is CASSPSTGTGEQFF.

The rearrangement uses TRBV18 and TRBJ2-1; D might be TRBD1 (6 bases). Trimming cost V 2 bases and J 4 bases, with 9 bases left between them. The CDR3 is 14 residues long. Looked up from germline, CDR1 is KGHSH and CDR2 is LQKENI. CDR3 region: CASSPGGAYNEQFF. The CDR3 DNA sequence: TGTGCCAGCTCACCAGGGGGCGCATACAATGAGCAGTTCTTC.

This clone occurred a few times. The genes are TRBV30 and TRBJ2-7; 10 nucleotides match TRBD2. Trimming at V came to 3 bases and at J to 0 bases, leaving 5 bases not matched to a gene. Germline V gene lookup returns CDR1 GTSNPN and CDR2 SVGIG (reference sequence). The CDR3 spans 15 residues. CDR3 sequence (DNA): TGTGCCTGGAGCCCAGCGGGGGGGAACTCCTACGAGCAGTACTTC. It is translated as CAWSPAGGNSYEQYF.

The V and J genes are TRBV30 and TRBJ1-1, with TRBD1 matching 9 bases. The CDR3 spans 14 residues. Germline-derived CDR1 and CDR2 are GTSNPN and SVGIG (reference sequence). V was pared by 5 bases and J by 12 bases, with 16 bases of the junction left unmatched. CDR3 DNA: TGTGCCTGGGAAAGTCAGGGACAGGGCGGAGAGTCTTTCTTT. Protein: CAWESQGQGGESFF.

This clone is a singleton in its sample. The chain couples TRBV7-8 to TRBJ2-1, with 8 nucleotides matching TRBD1. V lost 8 bases to trimming and J lost 5 bases; unmatched junction nucleotides: 5. The CDR3 covers 13 residues. Per germline, CDR1 SGHVS and CDR2 FQNEAQ. The CDR3 DNA follows: TGTGCCAGCGGCGGACAGGGACACAATGAGCAGTTCTTC. Translation gives CASGGQGHNEQFF.

V and J are TRBV9 and TRBJ2-3; TRBD2 matches 8 bases. The germline V gene has CDR1 SGDLS and CDR2 YYNGEE. V lost 0 bases, J lost 0 bases, and 3 bases stayed unmatched. The CDR3 consists of 16 residues. The CDR3 reads CASSVEASGSTDTQYF. As DNA, the CDR3 is TGTGCCAGCAGCGTAGAGGCTAGCGGGAGCACAGATACGCAGTATTTT.

V and J are TRBV28 and TRBJ1-2, with D perhaps TRBD1 (6 bases). The germline V gene has CDR1 MDHEN and CDR2 SYDVKM. Trimming took 4 bases from V and 4 from J, leaving 13 bases between them. The CDR3 has 14 amino acids. Written as DNA, the CDR3 is TGTGCCAGCAGTTCCTCCCACAGGGTCTATGGCTACACCTTC. Residues: CASSSSHRVYGYTF.

The chain is built from TRBV28 and TRBJ2-1; possibly TRBD2 for D (6 bases). Germline V gives CDR1 MDHEN, CDR2 SYDVKM. The CDR3 is 16 residues long. Trimming shortened V by 7 bases and J by 0 bases, and 16 bases separated the two germline ends. The CDR3 DNA follows: TGTGCCAGCAACTCGCCTACGGGGGACTCCTACAATGAGCAGTTCTTC. Amino acids: CASNSPTGDSYNEQFF. The full variable domain, with the rest looked up from reference TRBV28 and TRBJ2-1, is DVKVTQSSRYLVKRTGEKVFLECVQDMDHENMFWYRQDPGLGLRLIYFSYDVKMKEKGDIPEGYSVSREKKERFSLILESASTNQTSMYLCASNSPTGDSYNEQFFGPGTRLTVL.

The V gene is TRBV30, the J gene TRBJ1-1, with 9 nucleotides matching TRBD1. The CDR3 is 13 amino acids. Germline V gene lookup returns CDR1 GTSNPN and CDR2 SVGIG (reference sequence). The V and J ends lost 3 bases and 1 base, in that order; junction bases with no gene match: 0. CDR3 sequence: CAWRGQGNTEAFF. The CDR3 DNA reads as TGTGCCTGGAGGGGACAGGGGAACACTGAAGCTTTCTTT.

The chain couples TRBV6-5 to TRBJ1-2; D remains ambiguous. CDR1 and CDR2 (germline): MNHEY, SVGAGI. The CDR3 has 14 residues. Between the trimmed V and J ends, which lost 2 bases and 2 bases, there was a span of 9 bases. The CDR3 reads CASSYRQRNYGYTF. The CDR3 DNA reads TGTGCCAGCAGTTACCGCCAGAGGAACTATGGCTACACCTTC.

V gene TRBV29-1 combines with J gene TRBJ2-3; tentatively, D is TRBD2 (6 bases). Germline lookup yields CDR1 SQVTM and CDR2 ANQGSEA. V was shortened by 4 bases and J by 4 bases, with 9 bases between the two germline ends. This CDR3 region has 12 residues. The DNA of the CDR3 is TGCAGCGTTGGGGGACTCCCAGATACGCAGTATTTT. It yields the protein CSVGGLPDTQYF.

This clone was counted a single time. The chain combines TRBV7-2 with TRBJ1-2, with TRBD1 as a possible D gene (5 bases). Germline CDR1 and CDR2: SGHTA and FQGNSA. Trimming left V 8 bases short and J 1 base short, with 14 bases between. This CDR3 is 14 amino acids long. Here the CDR3 reads CASLRQPNNYGYTF. The CDR3 nucleotides read TGTGCCAGCCTTAGACAGCCAAATAACTATGGCTACACCTTC.

The chain uses TRBV5-6 and TRBJ2-3, with 11 bases matching TRBD1. The CDR3 is made up of 15 amino acids. The ends lost 5 bases at V and 5 bases at J; junction bases unmatched: 7. The germline gives CDR1 SGHDT, CDR2 YYEEEE. The chain's CDR3 is CASRPGTGGRDTQYF. CDR3 sequence (DNA): TGTGCCAGCAGACCCGGGACAGGGGGTAGAGATACGCAGTATTTT.

The V call is TRBV28, the J call TRBJ1-4, with 9 bases matching TRBD1. The V gene end was trimmed by 3 bases and the J gene end by 8 bases; junction bases not matched to a gene: 4. CDR1 is MDHEN and CDR2 is SYDVKM in the germline V gene. The length of the CDR3 is 14 residues. The CDR3, as DNA: TGTGCCAGCAGTTTGGGGACAGGGCGAGAAAAACTGTTTTTT. Translation gives CASSLGTGREKLFF.

This chain links TRBV7-2 with TRBJ2-7, with D perhaps matching TRBD1 (6 bases). Germline assignment: CDR1 SGHTA and CDR2 FQGNSA. V was pared by 6 bases and J by 4 bases, with 16 bases between. The CDR3 covers 14 residues. CDR3: CASRRNRDQYEQYF. DNA for the CDR3: TGTGCCAGCAGACGAAACAGGGATCAATACGAGCAGTACTTC.

V and J are TRBV6-6 and TRBJ2-1; TRBD2 might be the D (6 bases). V was cut by 3 bases and J by 8 bases, with 14 bases left in between. The CDR3 runs to 14 residues. The germline CDR1 and CDR2 sequences are MNHNY and SVGAGI (reference sequence). CDR3 nucleotide sequence: TGTGCCAGCAGTTATAACGGGAGAGGCGATGAGCAGTTCTTC. As protein: CASSYNGRGDEQFF.

This clone was counted between two and nine times. The gene calls are TRBV6-5 and TRBJ2-7, with D possibly TRBD2 on 7 matching bases. V shed 0 bases and J shed 4 bases, with 10 bases lying between them. CDR1 and CDR2 from the germline V gene are MNHEY and SVGAGI. The CDR3 length is 14 residues. The CDR3 loop reads CASSYSAGAYEQYF. In DNA, the CDR3 is TGTGCCAGCAGTTACTCGGCGGGGGCGTACGAGCAGTACTTC.

The J gene is TRBJ2-5, the V gene TRBV7-9; 8 bases align to TRBD2. V trimming: 7 bases; J trimming: 4 bases; junction bases outside the gene matches: 8. Germline V lookup: CDR1 SEHNR, CDR2 FQNEAQ (reference sequence). This CDR3 region has 14 residues. CDR3 bases: TGTGCCAGCAAAGTGAGCGGGAGCCTAGAGACCCAGTACTTC. Amino acids: CASKVSGSLETQYF.